The clone carrying this T cell receptor (beta chain) came up many times. Its antigen is not identified. This sample was taken from a study of identical twins. Study-level results: Insertions were fewer in abundant cord blood beta clonotypes, whereas memory repertoires showed none of this pattern.

The V and J ends lost 3 bases and 4 bases, in that order; junction bases with no gene match: 7. Germline V gene data show CDR1 as DFQATT and CDR2 as SNEGSKA (reference sequence). This CDR3 is built from 14 residues. TCRdb re-derived calls from the 5' RACE reads in MiXCR, one entry per CDR3 protein. This table has 500,000 to 550,000 distinct CDR3 sequences, roughly 21% appearing once. Everyone who gave samples was a healthy Caucasian. These data were also reused for a study on T cells expressing NK-cell markers.

The chain joins TRBV20-1 to TRBJ1-2, with TRBD1 matching 8 bases. Material: CD4+ T cells sorted from blood. This sequence was found in a woman between 18 and 29 years old in good health. The CDR3 nucleotides are TGCAGTGCTAGTTTAGAAGGGACAGGCTATGGCTACACCTTC. Translated, it gives CSASLEGTGYGYTF.